Sequencing of this T cell receptor beta chain was carried out in a study of T cells after somatic rescue of genetic block. With 5 bases clipped from V and 12 bases from J, the junction kept 24 bases outside the gene matches. The CDR3 totals 17 residues. Germline CDR1 and CDR2: MDHEN and SYDVKM. This table comes from immunoSEQ multiplex PCR, and its TCRdb copy is limited to in-frame clones, with some not included. Of over 14,000 clones in the sample, roughly 70% were seen once. There are a few counts of this clone. J is TRBJ2-7 and V is TRBV28, with 8 bases identical to TRBD1. The sequence derives from a man younger than 35. The sample was peripheral blood mononuclear cells (PBMCs). The CDR3 reads CASSPLTLRDRLPGGYF. In DNA form, the CDR3 reads TGTGCCAGCAGTCCTCTAACCCTCCGGGACAGGCTACCCGGGGGGTACTTC.